These T cell receptor beta chains were read from a single sample in a study of blood T cell dynamics during melanoma immunotherapy. Sequencing used immunoSEQ multiplex PCR; TCRdb keeps in-frame clones, though not all of them. Found here are about 28,000 clones, over 80% of them singletons; the top ten hold over 9%. Sequenced here: blood, sampled from a patient treated with checkpoint blockade. The source is a human donor with melanoma. Each CDR3 is given with its conserved first and last residue. The order of the fields is D gene, clone size, V gene, J gene, CDR3 DNA, CDR3 protein. The D gene is left open where the match is weak. Clone size is given for some rows only: seen once, a few or many times, or a class if the clone is expanded.

D: .
size: few
V: TRBV2
J: TRBJ2-6
DNA: TGTGCCAGCAGTGAGATTCGTGGGGCTGGGGCCAACGTCCTGACTTTC
CDR3: CASSEIRGAGANVLTF

D: .
size: .
V: TRBV6-5
J: TRBJ2-2
DNA: TGTGCCAGCAGGCCCGGGGGATGGGACACCGGGGAGCTGTTTTTT
CDR3: CASRPGGWDTGELFF

D: TRBD2
size: .
V: TRBV6-5
J: TRBJ2-7
DNA: TGTGCCAGCAGTTCTAGCGGGAGTAGCTACGAGCAGTACTTC
CDR3: CASSSSGSSYEQYF

D: .
size: .
V: TRBV27
J: TRBJ2-7
DNA: TGTGCCAGCAGTCGGCGACAGGACCTCTACGAGCAGTACTTC
CDR3: CASSRRQDLYEQYF

D: .
size: once
V: TRBV6-1
J: TRBJ1-1
DNA: TGTGCCAGCAGTGCCCGGCGAACGAACACTGAAGCTTTCTTT
CDR3: CASSARRTNTEAFF

D: .
size: .
V: TRBV19
J: TRBJ1-5
DNA: TGTGCCAGTACCTCATACGGCGAAGGAAATCAGCCCCAGCATTTT
CDR3: CASTSYGEGNQPQHF

D: .
size: once
V: TRBV6-5
J: TRBJ2-7
DNA: TGTGCCAGCAGTTACACGCGAGACTACGAGCAGTACTTC
CDR3: CASSYTRDYEQYF

D: .
size: .
V: TRBV4-3
J: TRBJ1-1
DNA: TGCGCCAGCAGCCAAGAACCCCATCTGGGCAGGAACACTGAAGCTTTCTTT
CDR3: CASSQEPHLGRNTEAFF

D: .
size: .
V: TRBV7-2
J: TRBJ2-3
DNA: TGTGCCAGCAGCTTAAGGGGGACGGGCACAGATACGCAGTATTTT
CDR3: CASSLRGTGTDTQYF

D: TRBD1
size: .
V: TRBV28
J: TRBJ1-5
DNA: TGTGCCAGCAGCCGACTTGCCGGGACAGGGTTGTATGGTCAGCCCCAGCATTTT
CDR3: CASSRLAGTGLYGQPQHF

D: .
size: .
V: TRBV2
J: TRBJ1-6
DNA: TGTGCCAGCAGTGAATCCGGGAAGGCCCTCCACTTT
CDR3: CASSESGKALHF

D: TRBD1
size: .
V: TRBV27
J: TRBJ1-1
DNA: TGTGCCAGCAGTTTCCTCAGGACAGGGAGGGGCACTGAAGCTTTCTTT
CDR3: CASSFLRTGRGTEAFF

D: .
size: .
V: TRBV15
J: TRBJ1-4
DNA: TGTGCCACCAGCAGAGGGGGGGCTGCAGGGTTTAATGAAAAACTGTTTTTT
CDR3: CATSRGGAAGFNEKLFF

D: TRBD2
size: .
V: TRBV7-7
J: TRBJ2-7
DNA: TGTGCTAGCAGCCCCGGGACTAGCGGTTACGAGCAGTACTTC
CDR3: CASSPGTSGYEQYF

D: TRBD1
size: .
V: TRBV7-9
J: TRBJ2-7
DNA: TGTGCCAGCAGCCCCCCCGGACAGGGTTCCCACGAGCAGTACTTC
CDR3: CASSPPGQGSHEQYF

D: TRBD1
size: .
V: TRBV14
J: TRBJ2-7
DNA: TGTGCCAGCAGCCCAATGTTCGGACAGGCCTATACCTACGAGCAGTACTTC
CDR3: CASSPMFGQAYTYEQYF

D: .
size: .
V: TRBV7-9
J: TRBJ2-5
DNA: TGTGCCAGCAGCGATGGACTGATTCAAGAGACCCAGTACTTC
CDR3: CASSDGLIQETQYF